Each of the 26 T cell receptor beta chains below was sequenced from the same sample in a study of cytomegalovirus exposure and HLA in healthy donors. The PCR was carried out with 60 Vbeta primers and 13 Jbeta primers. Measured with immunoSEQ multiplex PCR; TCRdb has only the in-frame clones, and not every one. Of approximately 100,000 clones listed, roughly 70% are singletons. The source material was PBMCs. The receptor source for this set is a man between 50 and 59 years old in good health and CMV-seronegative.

The CDR3 bases are TGTGCCAGCAGCCAAGGCGCTTTTGAGGCGGCCAACGTCCTGACTTTC. It encodes CASSQGAFEAANVLTF. The chain employs TRBV11-2 and TRBJ2-6, with D uncertain. Germline V gene data show CDR1 as SGHAT and CDR2 as FQNNGV. Trimming cost V 5 bases and J 6 bases, with 17 bases left between them. This CDR3 region has 16 residues.

CDR3 sequence (DNA): TGCGCCAGCAGCTTGGCTCTGACTAGCGGGAGTGCGAATGAGCAGTTCTTC. It translates to CASSLALTSGSANEQFF. V usage is TRBV5-1 and J usage is TRBJ2-1; 12 bases map to TRBD2. CDR1 is SGHRS and CDR2 is YFSETQ in the germline V gene. The length of the CDR3 is 17 residues. With V trimmed by 0 bases and J by 7 bases, 8 bases remained unmatched.

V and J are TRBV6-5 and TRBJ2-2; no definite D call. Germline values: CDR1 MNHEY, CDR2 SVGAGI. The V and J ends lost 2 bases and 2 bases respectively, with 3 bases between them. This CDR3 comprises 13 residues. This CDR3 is CASSYLNTGELFF. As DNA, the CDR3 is TGTGCCAGCAGTTACCTTAACACCGGGGAGCTGTTTTTT.

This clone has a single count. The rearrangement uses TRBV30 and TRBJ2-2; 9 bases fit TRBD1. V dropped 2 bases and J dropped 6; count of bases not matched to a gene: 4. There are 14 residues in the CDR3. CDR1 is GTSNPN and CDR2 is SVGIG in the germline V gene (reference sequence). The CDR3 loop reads CAWSTGGWAGELFF. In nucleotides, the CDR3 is TGTGCCTGGAGTACAGGGGGCTGGGCCGGGGAGCTGTTTTTT.

The CDR3 DNA reads as TGTGCCAGCCGAGGGAGGATCGGCACAGATACGCAGTATTTT. Amino acid sequence: CASRGRIGTDTQYF. J is TRBJ2-3 and V is TRBV2, with D maybe TRBD2 (6 bases). Germline CDR1 reads SNHLY; CDR2 reads FYNNEI. The CDR3 covers 14 residues. V was shortened by 8 bases and J by 1 base, with 13 bases between the two germline ends.

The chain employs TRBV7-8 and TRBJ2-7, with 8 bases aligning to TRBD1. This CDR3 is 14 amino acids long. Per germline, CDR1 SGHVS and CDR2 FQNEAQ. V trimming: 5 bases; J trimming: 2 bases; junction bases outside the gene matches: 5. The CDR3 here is CASSLRTGTYEQYF. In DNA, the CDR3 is TGTGCCAGCAGCCTGCGGACAGGGACCTACGAGCAGTACTTC.

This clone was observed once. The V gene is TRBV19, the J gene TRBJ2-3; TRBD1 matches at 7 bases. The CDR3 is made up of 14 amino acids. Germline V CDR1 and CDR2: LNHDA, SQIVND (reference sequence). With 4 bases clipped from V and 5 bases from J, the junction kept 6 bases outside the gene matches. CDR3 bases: TGTGCCAGTAGTACGACAGGGTTGGGAGATACGCAGTATTTT. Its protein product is CASSTTGLGDTQYF.

This CDR3 reads CASSLTLGGNEQFF. CDR3 bases: TGTGCCAGCAGCTTAACCCTAGGGGGCAATGAGCAGTTCTTC. The rearrangement links TRBV7-6 to TRBJ2-1; D is perhaps TRBD1 (6 bases). Germline CDR1 is SGHVS and CDR2 is FNYEAQ. This CDR3 comprises 14 residues. Trimming stripped 2 bases from V and 6 bases from J, with 11 bases between.

CDR3 bases: TGTGCCAGCAGTACCAACCCTACAACTAATGAAAAACTGTTTTTT. Translating gives CASSTNPTTNEKLFF. The chain uses TRBV6-1 and TRBJ1-4; D gene ambiguous. Germline-derived CDR1 and CDR2 are MNHNS and SASEGT. The CDR3 contains 15 residues. With 5 bases removed from V and 0 bases from J, the gap between germline ends came to 10 bases.

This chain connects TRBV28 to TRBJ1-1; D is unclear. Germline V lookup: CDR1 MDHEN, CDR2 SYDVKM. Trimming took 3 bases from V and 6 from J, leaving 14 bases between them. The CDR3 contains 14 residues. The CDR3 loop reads CASSFPPVLAEAFF. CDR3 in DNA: TGTGCCAGCAGTTTCCCCCCCGTTCTCGCTGAAGCTTTCTTT.

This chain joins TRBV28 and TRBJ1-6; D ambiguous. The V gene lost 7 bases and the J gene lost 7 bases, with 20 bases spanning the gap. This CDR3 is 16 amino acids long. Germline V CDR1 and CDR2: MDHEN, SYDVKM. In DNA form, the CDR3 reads TGTGCCAGCATAACCCCACGAAGAGGGATGAATTCACCCCTCCACTTT. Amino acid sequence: CASITPRRGMNSPLHF.

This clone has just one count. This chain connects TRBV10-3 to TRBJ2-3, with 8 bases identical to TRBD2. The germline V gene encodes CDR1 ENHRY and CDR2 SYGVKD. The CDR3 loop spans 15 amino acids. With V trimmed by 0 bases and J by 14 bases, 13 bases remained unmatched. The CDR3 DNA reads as TGTGCCATCAGTGAGTCTCCCTCAATTAGCGGGAAGGGGTATTTT. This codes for CAISESPSISGKGYF.

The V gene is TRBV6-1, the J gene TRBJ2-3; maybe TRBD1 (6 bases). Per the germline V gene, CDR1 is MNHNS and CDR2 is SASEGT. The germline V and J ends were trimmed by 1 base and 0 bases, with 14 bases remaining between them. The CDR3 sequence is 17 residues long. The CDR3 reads CASSEGGGGFSTDTQYF. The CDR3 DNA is TGTGCCAGCAGTGAAGGAGGGGGTGGGTTTAGCACAGATACGCAGTATTTT.

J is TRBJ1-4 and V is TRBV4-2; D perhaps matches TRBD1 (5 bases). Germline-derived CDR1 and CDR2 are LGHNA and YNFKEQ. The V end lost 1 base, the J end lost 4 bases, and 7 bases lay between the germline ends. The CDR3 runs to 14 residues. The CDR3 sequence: CASSQGQGNEKLFF. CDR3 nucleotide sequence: TGTGCCAGCAGCCAAGGGCAGGGTAATGAAAAACTGTTTTTT.

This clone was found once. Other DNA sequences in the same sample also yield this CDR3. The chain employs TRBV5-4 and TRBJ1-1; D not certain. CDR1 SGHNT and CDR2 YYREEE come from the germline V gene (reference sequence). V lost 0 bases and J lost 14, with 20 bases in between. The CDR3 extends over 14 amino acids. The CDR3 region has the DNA TGTGCCAGCAGCTTGGCTTCTGGTTCAGGAGGAGCCTTCTTT. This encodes CASSLASGSGGAFF.

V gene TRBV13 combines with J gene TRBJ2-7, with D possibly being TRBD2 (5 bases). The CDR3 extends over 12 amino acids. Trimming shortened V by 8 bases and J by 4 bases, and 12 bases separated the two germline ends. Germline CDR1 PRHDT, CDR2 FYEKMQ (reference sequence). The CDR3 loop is CASSTGRYEQYF. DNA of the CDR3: TGTGCCAGCTCTACGGGAAGGTACGAGCAGTACTTC.

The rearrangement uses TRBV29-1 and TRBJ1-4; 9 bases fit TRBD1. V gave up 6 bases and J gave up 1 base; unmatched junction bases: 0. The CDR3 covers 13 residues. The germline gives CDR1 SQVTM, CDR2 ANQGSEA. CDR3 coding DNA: TGCAGCGTGGGACAGGGAACTAATGAAAAACTGTTTTTT. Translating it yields CSVGQGTNEKLFF.

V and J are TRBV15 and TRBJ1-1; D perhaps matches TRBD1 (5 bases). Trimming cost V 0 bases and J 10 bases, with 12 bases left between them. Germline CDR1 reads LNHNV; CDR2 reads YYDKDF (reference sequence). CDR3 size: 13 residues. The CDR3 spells CATSRDLGRGAFF. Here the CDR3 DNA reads TGTGCCACCAGCAGAGATCTTGGGAGGGGAGCTTTCTTT.

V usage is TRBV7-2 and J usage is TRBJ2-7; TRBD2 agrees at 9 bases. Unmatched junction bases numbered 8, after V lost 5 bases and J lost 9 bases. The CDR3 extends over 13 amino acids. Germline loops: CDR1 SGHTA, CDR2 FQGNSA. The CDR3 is CASSQGLATGQYF. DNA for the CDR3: TGTGCCAGCAGCCAGGGACTAGCTACGGGGCAGTACTTC. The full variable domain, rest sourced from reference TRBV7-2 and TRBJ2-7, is GAGVSQSPSNKVTEKGKDVELRCDPISGHTALYWYRQSLGQGLEFLIYFQGNSAPDKSGLPSDRFSAERTGGSVSTLTIQRTQQEDSAVYLCASSQGLATGQYFGPGTRLTVT.

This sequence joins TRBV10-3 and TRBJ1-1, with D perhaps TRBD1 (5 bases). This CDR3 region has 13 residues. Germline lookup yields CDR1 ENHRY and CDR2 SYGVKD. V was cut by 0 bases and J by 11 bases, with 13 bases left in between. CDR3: CAISESGRGVAFF. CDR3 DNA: TGTGCCATCAGTGAGTCGGGACGGGGGGTGGCTTTCTTT.

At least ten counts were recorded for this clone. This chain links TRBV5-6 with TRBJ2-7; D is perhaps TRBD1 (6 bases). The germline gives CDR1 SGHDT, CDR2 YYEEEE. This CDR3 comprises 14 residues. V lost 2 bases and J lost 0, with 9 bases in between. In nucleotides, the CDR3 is TGTGCCAGCAGCTTAGGACAGTTCTCCTACGAGCAGTACTTC. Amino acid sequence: CASSLGQFSYEQYF.

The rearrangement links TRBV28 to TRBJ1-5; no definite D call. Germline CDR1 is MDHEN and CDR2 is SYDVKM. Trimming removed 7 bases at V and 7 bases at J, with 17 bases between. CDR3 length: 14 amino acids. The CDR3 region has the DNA TGTGCCAGCACTTCAGGACCGAGGGTGCAGCCCCAGCATTTT. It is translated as CASTSGPRVQPQHF. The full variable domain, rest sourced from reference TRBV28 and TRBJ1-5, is DVKVTQSSRYLVKRTGEKVFLECVQDMDHENMFWYRQDPGLGLRLIYFSYDVKMKEKGDIPEGYSVSREKKERFSLILESASTNQTSMYLCASTSGPRVQPQHFGDGTRLSIL.

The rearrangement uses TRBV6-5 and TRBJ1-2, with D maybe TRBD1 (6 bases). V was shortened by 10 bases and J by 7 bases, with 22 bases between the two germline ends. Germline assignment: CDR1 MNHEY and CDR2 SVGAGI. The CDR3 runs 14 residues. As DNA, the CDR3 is TGTGCCACCACCAAAGCTGCCCTGGACAGTGGCTACACCTTC. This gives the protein CATTKAALDSGYTF.

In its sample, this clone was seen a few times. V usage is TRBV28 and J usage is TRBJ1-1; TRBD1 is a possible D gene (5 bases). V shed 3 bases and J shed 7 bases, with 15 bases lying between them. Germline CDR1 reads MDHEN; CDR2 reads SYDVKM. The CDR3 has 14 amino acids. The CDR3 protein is CASSFSWTSNEAFF. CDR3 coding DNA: TGTGCCAGCAGTTTTTCGTGGACATCCAATGAAGCTTTCTTT.

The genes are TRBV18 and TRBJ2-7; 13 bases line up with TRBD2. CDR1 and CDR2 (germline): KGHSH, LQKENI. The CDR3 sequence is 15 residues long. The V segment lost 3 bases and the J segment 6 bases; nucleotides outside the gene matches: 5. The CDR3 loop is CASSPRTSGSREQYF. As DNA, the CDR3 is TGTGCCAGCTCACCTAGGACTAGCGGGAGTCGCGAGCAGTACTTC.

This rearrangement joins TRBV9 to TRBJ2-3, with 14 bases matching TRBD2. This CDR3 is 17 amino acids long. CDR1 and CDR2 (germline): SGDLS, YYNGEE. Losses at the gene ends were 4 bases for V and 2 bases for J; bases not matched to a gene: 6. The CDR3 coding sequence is TGTGCCAGCAGCACAGGGACTAGCGGGAGAGACACAGATACGCAGTATTTT. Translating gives CASSTGTSGRDTDTQYF. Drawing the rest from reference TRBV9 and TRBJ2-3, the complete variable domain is DSGVTQTPKHLITATGQRVTLRCSPRSGDLSVYWYQQSLDQGLQFLIQYYNGEERAKGNILERFSAQQFPDLHSELNLSSLELGDSALYFCASSTGTSGRDTDTQYFGPGTRLTVL.